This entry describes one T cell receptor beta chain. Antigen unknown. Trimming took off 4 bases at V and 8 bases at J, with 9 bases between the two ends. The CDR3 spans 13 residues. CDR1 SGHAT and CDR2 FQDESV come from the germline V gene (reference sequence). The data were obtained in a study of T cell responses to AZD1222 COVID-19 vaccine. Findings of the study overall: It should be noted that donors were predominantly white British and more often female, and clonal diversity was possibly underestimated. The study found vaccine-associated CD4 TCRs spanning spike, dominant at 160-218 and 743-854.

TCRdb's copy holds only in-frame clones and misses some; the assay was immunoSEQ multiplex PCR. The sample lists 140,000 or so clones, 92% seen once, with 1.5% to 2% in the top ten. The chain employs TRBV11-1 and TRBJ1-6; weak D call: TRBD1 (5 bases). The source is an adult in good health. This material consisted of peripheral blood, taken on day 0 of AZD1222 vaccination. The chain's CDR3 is CASSSMGDSPLHF. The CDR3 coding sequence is TGTGCCAGCAGCTCAATGGGGGATTCACCCCTCCACTTT. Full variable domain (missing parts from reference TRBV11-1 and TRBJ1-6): EAEVAQSPRYKITEKSQAVAFWCDPISGHATLYWYRQILGQGPELLVQFQDESVVDDSQLPKDRFSAERLKGVDSTLKIQPAELGDSAMYLCASSSMGDSPLHFGNGTRLTVT.